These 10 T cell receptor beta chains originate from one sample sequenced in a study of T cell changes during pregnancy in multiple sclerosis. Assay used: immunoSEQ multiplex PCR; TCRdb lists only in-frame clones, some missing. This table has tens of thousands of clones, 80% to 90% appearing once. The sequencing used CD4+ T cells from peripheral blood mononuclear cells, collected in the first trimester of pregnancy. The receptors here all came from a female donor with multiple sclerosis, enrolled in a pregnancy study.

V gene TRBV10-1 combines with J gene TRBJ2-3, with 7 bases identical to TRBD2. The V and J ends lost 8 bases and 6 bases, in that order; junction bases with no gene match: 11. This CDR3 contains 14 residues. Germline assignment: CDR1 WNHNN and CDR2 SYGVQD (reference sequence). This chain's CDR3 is CASSAGRAPDTQYF. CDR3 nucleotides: TGCGCCAGCTCCGCGGGGAGGGCGCCGGATACGCAGTATTTT.

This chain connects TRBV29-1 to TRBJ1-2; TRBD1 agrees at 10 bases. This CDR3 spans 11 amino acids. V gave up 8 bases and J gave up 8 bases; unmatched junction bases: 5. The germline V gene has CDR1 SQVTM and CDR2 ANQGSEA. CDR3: CSFRDRGGYTF. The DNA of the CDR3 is TGCAGCTTCCGGGACAGGGGAGGCTACACCTTC.

The chain's CDR3 is CASSRHRSSGMSGNQPQHF. CDR3 in DNA: TGTGCCAGCAGTCGACATCGTTCCTCAGGGATGTCAGGCAATCAGCCCCAGCATTTT. The chain links TRBV27 to TRBJ1-5; weak D call: TRBD1 (5 bases). V gave up 5 bases and J gave up 2 bases, with 25 bases separating them. This CDR3 is 19 amino acids long. Germline lookup yields CDR1 MNHEY and CDR2 SMNVEV (reference sequence).

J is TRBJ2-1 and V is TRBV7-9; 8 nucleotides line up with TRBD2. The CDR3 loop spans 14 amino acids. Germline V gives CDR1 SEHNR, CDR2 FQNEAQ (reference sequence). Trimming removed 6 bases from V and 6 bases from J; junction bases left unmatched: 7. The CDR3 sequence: CASSRSGAGNEQFF. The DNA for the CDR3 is TGTGCCAGCAGTCGTAGCGGGGCCGGCAATGAGCAGTTCTTC.

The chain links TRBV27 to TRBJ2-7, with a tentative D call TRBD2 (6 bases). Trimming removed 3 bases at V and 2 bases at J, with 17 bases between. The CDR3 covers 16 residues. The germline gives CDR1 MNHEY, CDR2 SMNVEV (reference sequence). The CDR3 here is CASSFIWGEPPYEQYF. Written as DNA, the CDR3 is TGTGCCAGCAGTTTTATCTGGGGGGAGCCACCCTACGAGCAGTACTTC.

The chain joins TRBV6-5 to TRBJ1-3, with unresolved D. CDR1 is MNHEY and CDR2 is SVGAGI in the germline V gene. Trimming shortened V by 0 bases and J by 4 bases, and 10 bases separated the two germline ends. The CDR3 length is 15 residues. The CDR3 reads CASSYSKIQGNTIYF. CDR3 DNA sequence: TGTGCCAGCAGTTACTCAAAGATACAGGGAAACACCATATATTTT.

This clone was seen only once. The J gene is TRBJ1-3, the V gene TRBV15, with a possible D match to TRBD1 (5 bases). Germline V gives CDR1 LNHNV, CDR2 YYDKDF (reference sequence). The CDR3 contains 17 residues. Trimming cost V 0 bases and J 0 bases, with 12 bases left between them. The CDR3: CATSRDVREGSGNTIYF. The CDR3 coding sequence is TGTGCCACCAGCAGAGATGTCAGGGAGGGCTCTGGAAACACCATATATTTT. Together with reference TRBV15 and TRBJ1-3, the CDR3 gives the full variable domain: DAMVIQNPRYQVTQFGKPVTLSCSQTLNHNVMYWYQQKSSQAPKLLFHYYDKDFNNEADTPDNFQSRRPNTSFCFLDIRSPGLGDTAMYLCATSRDVREGSGNTIYFGEGSWLTVV.

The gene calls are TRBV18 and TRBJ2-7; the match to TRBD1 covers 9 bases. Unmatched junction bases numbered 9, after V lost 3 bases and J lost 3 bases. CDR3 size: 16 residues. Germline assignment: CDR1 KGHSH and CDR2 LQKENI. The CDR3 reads CASSPPGQGDNYEQYF. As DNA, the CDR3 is TGTGCCAGCTCACCTCCGGGACAGGGTGATAACTACGAGCAGTACTTC.

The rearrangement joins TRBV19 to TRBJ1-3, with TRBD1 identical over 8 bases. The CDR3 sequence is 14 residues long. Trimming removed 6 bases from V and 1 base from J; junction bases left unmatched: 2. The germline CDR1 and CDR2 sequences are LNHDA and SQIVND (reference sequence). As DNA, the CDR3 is TGTGCCAGTAGCCGGACAGGGTCTGGAAACACCATATATTTT. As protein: CASSRTGSGNTIYF.

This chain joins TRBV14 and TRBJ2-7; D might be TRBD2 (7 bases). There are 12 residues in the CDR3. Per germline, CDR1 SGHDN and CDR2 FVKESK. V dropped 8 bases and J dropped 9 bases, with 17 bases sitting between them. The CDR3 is CASSAGAKVQYF. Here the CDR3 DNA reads TGTGCCAGCTCCGCGGGGGCCAAGGTGCAGTACTTC.